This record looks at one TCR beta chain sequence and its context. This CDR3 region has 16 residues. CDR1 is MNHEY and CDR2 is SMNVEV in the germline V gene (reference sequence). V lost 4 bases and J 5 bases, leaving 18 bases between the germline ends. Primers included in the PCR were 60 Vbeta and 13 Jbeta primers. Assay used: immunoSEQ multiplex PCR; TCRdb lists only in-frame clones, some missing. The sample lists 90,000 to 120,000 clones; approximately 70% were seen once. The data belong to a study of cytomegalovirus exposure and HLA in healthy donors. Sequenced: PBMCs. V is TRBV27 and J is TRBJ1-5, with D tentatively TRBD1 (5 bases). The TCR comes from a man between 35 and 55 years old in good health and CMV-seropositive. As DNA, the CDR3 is TGTGCCAGCAGTTCCTTCTCGGGGGGTGTCGATCAGCCCCAGCATTTT. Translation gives CASSSFSGGVDQPQHF.